This TCR beta chain derives from a study of technical replicates of blood from four donors. Note on this clone: Compared with germline, one end of the junction differs, possibly owing to a read error.

Sequenced by immunoSEQ multiplex PCR; TCRdb stores in-frame clones only, minus some. The sample has 81,000 or so clones, about 97% seen once; the top ten hold nearly 0.2%. The CDR3 runs 12 residues. The germline CDR1 and CDR2 sequences are SNHLY and FYNNEI. The TCR sequence derives from a human donor in good health. Sequences were obtained from T cells isolated from PBMCs. This sequence joins TRBV2 and TRBJ2-7; 9 positions agree with TRBD2. For the CDR3, the DNA is TGTGCCAGCACCCGACGGACTAGCGAGCCGTACTTC. Translated: CASTRRTSEPYF.